Presented here are 10 T cell receptor beta chains from one specimen sequenced in a study of identical twins. Each CDR3 protein gets one entry after TCRdb re-called the 5' RACE reads with MiXCR. The sample carries approximately 250,000 distinct CDR3 sequences, 6.5% recorded once. This same sample was also part of a study on T cells expressing NK-cell markers.

The sequenced sample consisted of CD8+ T cells sorted from blood. All receptors derive from a woman aged 18-29 years in good health.

This clonotype came up many times. The chain recombines TRBV7-9 with TRBJ1-5; 11 bases are shared with TRBD1. The germline gives CDR1 SEHNR, CDR2 FQNEAQ (reference sequence). CDR3 length equals 16 residues. V trimming: 5 bases; J trimming: 4 bases; junction bases outside the gene matches: 7. For the CDR3, the DNA is TGTGCCAGCAGCCCCCGGGACAGGGGGTCGAATCAGCCCCAGCATTTT. This translates into CASSPRDRGSNQPQHF.

In its sample, this clonotype was seen a few times. The V and J genes are TRBV12-3 or TRBV12-4 and TRBJ2-7; D not resolved. V was pared by 0 bases and J by 2 bases, with 11 bases between. The CDR3 runs 15 residues. The CDR3 region has the DNA TGTGCCAGCAGTTTAGCGGCAGTATCAGCCTACGAGCAGTACTTC. It codes for CASSLAAVSAYEQYF.

V is TRBV6-1 and J is TRBJ2-6; no clear D gene. The CDR3 is 15 residues long. Trimming stripped 10 bases from V and 1 base from J, with 14 bases between. CDR1 and CDR2 (germline): MNHNS, SASEGT. The CDR3 DNA reads TGTGCCACCTATTCGCCCGGGTCTGGGGCCAACGTCCTGACTTTC. Its translation: CATYSPGSGANVLTF.

CDR3 nucleotides: TGTGCCAGCAGGCCAGTGAGGGACTTTCTCACAGATACGCAGTATTTT. Its protein is CASRPVRDFLTDTQYF. The genes are TRBV6-1 and TRBJ2-3; D is possibly TRBD2 (6 bases). Germline V gene data show CDR1 as MNHNS and CDR2 as SASEGT. Trimming pared 6 bases from V and 2 bases from J, leaving 18 bases between. This CDR3 has 16 residues.

In its sample, this clonotype was seen a few times. The chain combines TRBV6-2 or TRBV6-3 with TRBJ2-1; 11 positions match TRBD2. Germline V gene sequence: CDR1 MNHEY, CDR2 SVGEGT. The CDR3 has 15 amino acids. With V trimmed by 8 bases and J by 8 bases, 11 bases remained unmatched. Here the CDR3 reads CASLIAGGPLDEQFF. The CDR3 DNA is TGTGCCAGCTTAATAGCGGGAGGGCCGTTGGATGAGCAGTTCTTC.

The rearrangement joins TRBV6-5 to TRBJ2-3; possible D gene TRBD2, 6 bases. This CDR3 contains 15 residues. V was clipped by 2 bases and J by 2 bases, with 11 bases between them. Germline V gene sequence: CDR1 MNHEY, CDR2 SVGAGI. The CDR3: CASSYLSGFTDTQYF. The CDR3 DNA follows: TGTGCCAGCAGTTACCTCAGCGGGTTCACAGATACGCAGTATTTT.

In this sample, this clonotype turned up many times. The chain combines TRBV12-3 or TRBV12-4 with TRBJ1-5; the D is unclear. There are 14 residues in the CDR3. V dropped 2 bases and J dropped 2 bases, with 7 bases sitting between them. Here the CDR3 reads CASSLFGGNQPQHF. The CDR3 bases are TGTGCCAGCAGTTTATTTGGGGGCAATCAGCCCCAGCATTTT.

This clonotype was counted only a few times. The chain links TRBV5-6 to TRBJ2-2; TRBD2 might be the D (6 bases). The CDR3 sequence is 16 residues long. In germline, CDR1 is SGHDT, CDR2 YYEEEE. V was pared by 4 bases and J by 5 bases, with 18 bases between. The CDR3 loop reads CASSLPGLGGTGELFF. The CDR3 DNA follows: TGTGCCAGCAGCCTACCGGGACTCGGAGGGACCGGGGAGCTGTTTTTT.

The rearrangement links TRBV20-1 to TRBJ2-7, with 8 bases that match TRBD2. Looked up from germline, CDR1 is DFQATT and CDR2 is SNEGSKA (reference sequence). The CDR3 spans 12 residues. The CDR3 loop is CSAREGGYEQYF. CDR3 DNA sequence: TGCAGCGCCCGGGAGGGCGGCTACGAGCAGTACTTC.

The chain recombines TRBV20-1 with TRBJ2-3; 7 bases match TRBD2. This CDR3 is built from 11 residues. The junction had 2 bases not matched to a gene; V was cut back by 4 bases and J by 7 bases. Germline lookup yields CDR1 DFQATT and CDR2 SNEGSKA (reference sequence). The CDR3 nucleotides are TGCAGTGCTACCGGGGGGAATACGCAGTATTTT. It specifies CSATGGNTQYF.